These 15 T cell receptor beta chains were sequenced from one sample in a study of CXCR3-negative and CXCR3-positive naive CD8 T cells. The libraries of TRB cDNA were constructed through 5' RACE using UMI labels. TCRdb reprocessed the 5' RACE reads, keeping one entry per CDR3 protein, no DNA. This repertoire includes roughly 50,000 distinct CDR3 sequences. Study findings and constraints: CXCR3-positive naive cells had TRB CDR3s that were more hydrophobic than CXCR3-negative naive cells had.

For these receptors, no antigen is known. Sequenced material: naive CXCR3+ CD8+ T cells from blood. Subset meaning: CD45RO-CCR7+CD27+CD95- naive CD8+ T cells expressing CXCR3 (TNR3+). Receptors originate from a human donor in good health. Some clones in this sample may be carry-over from other donors' samples.

V and J are TRBV5-4 and TRBJ2-1; TCRdb outputs TRBD1, but without DNA this stays unchecked. The germline V gene has CDR1 SGHNT and CDR2 YYREEE (reference sequence). The CDR3 has 16 residues. The CDR3 region is CASSCGTVGAYNEQFF.

This chain links TRBV7-6 with TRBJ2-7. Germline loops: CDR1 SGHVS, CDR2 FNYEAQ. The CDR3 loop spans 14 amino acids. The CDR3 loop reads CASSLKGLTYEQYF.

The chain has TRBV2 and TRBJ2-7; with no DNA, the TCRdb D assignment of TRBD1 cannot be verified. Germline assignment: CDR1 SNHLY and CDR2 FYNNEI. This CDR3 is built from 16 residues. The CDR3 sequence is CASSEHRDEAPYEQYF.

The V call is TRBV15, the J call TRBJ2-2; the D gene TCRdb calls, TRBD2, cannot be checked with no DNA. The germline CDR1 and CDR2 sequences are LNHNV and YYDKDF (reference sequence). CDR3 size: 17 residues. CDR3 sequence: CATSTGSGALNTRELFF. The entire variable domain, with the rest obtained from reference TRBV15 and TRBJ2-2, is as follows: DAMVIQNPRYQVTQFGKPVTLSCSQTLNHNVMYWYQQKSSQAPKLLFHYYDKDFNNEADTPDNFQSRRPNTSFCFLDIRSPGLGDTAMYLCATSTGSGALNTRELFFGEGSRLTVL.

J is TRBJ2-7 and V is TRBV7-9. Germline loops: CDR1 SEHNR, CDR2 FQNEAQ (reference sequence). The CDR3 is 13 amino acids. CDR3 amino acids: CASSYDGPYEQYF.

This chain connects TRBV29-1 to TRBJ2-1. The CDR3 is made up of 14 amino acids. Germline assignment: CDR1 SQVTM and CDR2 ANQGSEA. The CDR3 loop reads CSVEPFDSYNEQFF.

The V gene is TRBV29-1, the J gene TRBJ1-1; TCRdb selects TRBD1, and the lack of DNA leaves this call unchecked. The CDR3 consists of 12 residues. Germline CDR1 and CDR2: SQVTM and ANQGSEA. The CDR3 reads CSVRGPNTEAFF.

The V gene is TRBV9, the J gene TRBJ2-3. The germline V gene encodes CDR1 SGDLS and CDR2 YYNGEE. The CDR3 loop spans 13 amino acids. The CDR3 loop is CASSVAGLDTQYF.

V gene TRBV7-8 combines with J gene TRBJ1-2; the TCRdb call, TRBD1, lacks DNA for checking. The CDR3 runs to 15 residues. Per germline, CDR1 SGHVS and CDR2 FQNEAQ. The CDR3 loop is CASSPRGRLLDGYTF. Variable domain in full (rest from reference TRBV7-8 and TRBJ1-2): GAGVSQSPRYKVAKRGQDVALRCDPISGHVSLFWYQQALGQGPEFLTYFQNEAQLDKSGLPSDRFFAERPEGSVSTLKIQRTQQEDSAVYLCASSPRGRLLDGYTFGSGTRLTVV.

This rearrangement joins TRBV19 to TRBJ2-7. The CDR3 length is 14 residues. CDR1 and CDR2 from the germline V gene are LNHDA and SQIVND (reference sequence). CDR3: CASSIGGGPYEQYF.

The chain employs TRBV6-6 and TRBJ2-7; as DNA is missing, the TRBD1 call by TCRdb cannot be tested. This CDR3 comprises 13 residues. Germline CDR1 is MNHNY and CDR2 is SVGAGI (reference sequence). This CDR3 reads CASSYRGLGEQYF.

The chain couples TRBV6-5 to TRBJ2-1; lacking DNA, the TRBD2 call made by TCRdb goes unchecked. The CDR3 has 13 amino acids. Germline V gene sequence: CDR1 MNHEY, CDR2 SVGAGI. CDR3 loop: CASSKGLYNEQFF.

The chain uses TRBV9 and TRBJ1-1; TCRdb's D call, TRBD1, is unchecked because there is no DNA. Germline V gene sequence: CDR1 SGDLS, CDR2 YYNGEE. This CDR3 is built from 15 residues. The chain's CDR3 is CASSASGQGHTEAFF.

This chain links TRBV4-3 with TRBJ2-2. Germline V lookup: CDR1 LGHNA, CDR2 YSLEER. This CDR3 has 13 amino acids. The chain's CDR3 is CASSQDYTGELFF.

The chain carries TRBV7-9 and TRBJ2-4; the TRBD1 assignment by TCRdb is unverifiable without DNA. Looked up from germline, CDR1 is SEHNR and CDR2 is FQNEAQ (reference sequence). This CDR3 comprises 16 residues. This chain's CDR3 is CASTLISDRGTYIQYF.